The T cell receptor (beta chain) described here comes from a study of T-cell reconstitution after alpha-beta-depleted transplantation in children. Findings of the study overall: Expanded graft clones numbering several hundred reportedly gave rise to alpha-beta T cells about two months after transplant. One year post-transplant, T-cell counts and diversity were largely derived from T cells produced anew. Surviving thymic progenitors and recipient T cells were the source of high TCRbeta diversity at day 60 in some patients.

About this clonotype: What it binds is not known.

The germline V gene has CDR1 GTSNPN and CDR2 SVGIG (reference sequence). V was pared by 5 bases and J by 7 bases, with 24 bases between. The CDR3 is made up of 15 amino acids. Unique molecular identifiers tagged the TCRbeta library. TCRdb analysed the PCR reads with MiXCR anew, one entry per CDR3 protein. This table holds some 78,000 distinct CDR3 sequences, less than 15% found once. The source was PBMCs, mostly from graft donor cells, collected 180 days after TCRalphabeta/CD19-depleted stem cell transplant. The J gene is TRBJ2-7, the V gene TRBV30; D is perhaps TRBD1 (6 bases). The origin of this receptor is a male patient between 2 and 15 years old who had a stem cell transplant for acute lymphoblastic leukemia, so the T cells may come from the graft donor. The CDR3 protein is CAWRRFRGKSSEQYF. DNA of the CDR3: TGTGCCTGGCGGAGGTTCAGGGGTAAGTCCAGTGAGCAGTACTTC.